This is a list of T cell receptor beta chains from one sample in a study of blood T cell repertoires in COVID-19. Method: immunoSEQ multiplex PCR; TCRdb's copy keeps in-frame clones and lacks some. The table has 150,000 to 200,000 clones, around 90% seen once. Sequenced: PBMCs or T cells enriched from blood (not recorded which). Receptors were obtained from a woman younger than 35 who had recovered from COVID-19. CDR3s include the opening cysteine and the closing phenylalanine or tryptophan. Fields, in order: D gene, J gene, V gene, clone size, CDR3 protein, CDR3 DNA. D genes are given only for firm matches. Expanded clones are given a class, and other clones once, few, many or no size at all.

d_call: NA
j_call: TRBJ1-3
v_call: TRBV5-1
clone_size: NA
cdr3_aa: CASSLFGERENTIYF
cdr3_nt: TGCGCCAGCAGCTTGTTTGGGGAGAGGGAAAACACCATATATTTT

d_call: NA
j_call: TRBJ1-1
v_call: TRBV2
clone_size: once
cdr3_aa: CASSAQPNTEAFF
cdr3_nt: TGTGCCAGCAGTGCACAGCCGAACACTGAAGCTTTCTTT

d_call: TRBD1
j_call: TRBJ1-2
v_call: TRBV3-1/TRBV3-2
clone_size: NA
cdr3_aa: CASSQGSTGTYGYTF
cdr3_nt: TGTGCCAGCAGCCAGGGGTCGACAGGGACCTATGGCTACACCTTC

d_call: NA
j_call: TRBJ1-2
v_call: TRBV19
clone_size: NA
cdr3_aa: CASSMRTRGTHGYTF
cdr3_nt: TGTGCCAGTAGTATGAGGACCCGGGGGACTCATGGCTACACCTTC

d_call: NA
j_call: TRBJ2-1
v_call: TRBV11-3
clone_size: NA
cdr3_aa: CASSSRGAAGEQFF
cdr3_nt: TGTGCCAGCAGCTCCAGAGGGGCGGCGGGGGAGCAGTTCTTC

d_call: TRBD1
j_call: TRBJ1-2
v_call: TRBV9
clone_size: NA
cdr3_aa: CASSVAWQGARGYTF
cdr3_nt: TGTGCCAGCAGCGTAGCGTGGCAGGGGGCGCGTGGCTACACCTTC

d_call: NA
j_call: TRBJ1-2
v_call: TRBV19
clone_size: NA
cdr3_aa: CASRKPGLASGYTF
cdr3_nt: TGTGCCAGCCGAAAACCGGGACTTGCGAGTGGCTACACCTTC

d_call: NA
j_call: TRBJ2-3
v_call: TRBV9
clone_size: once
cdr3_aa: CASSVTTRVTDTQYF
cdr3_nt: TGTGCCAGCAGCGTAACGACTAGAGTGACAGATACGCAGTATTTT

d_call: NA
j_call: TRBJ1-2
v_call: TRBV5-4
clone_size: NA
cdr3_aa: CASSPQNREGGYTF
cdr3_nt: TGTGCCAGCAGCCCCCAGAACAGGGAGGGTGGCTACACCTTC

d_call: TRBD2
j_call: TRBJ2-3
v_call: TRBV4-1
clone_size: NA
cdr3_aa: CASSRLAGVTDTQYF
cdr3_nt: TGCGCCAGCAGCCGGCTAGCGGGGGTCACAGATACGCAGTATTTT

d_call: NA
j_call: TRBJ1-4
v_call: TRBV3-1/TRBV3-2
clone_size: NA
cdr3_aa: CASSPASGEKLFF
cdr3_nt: TGTGCCAGCAGCCCGGCCTCCGGGGAAAAACTGTTTTTT

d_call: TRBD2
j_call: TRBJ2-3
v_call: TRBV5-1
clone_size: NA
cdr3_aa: CASSLGPSGGPGTDTQYF
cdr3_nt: TGCGCCAGCAGCTTGGGTCCTAGCGGGGGCCCTGGCACAGATACGCAGTATTTT

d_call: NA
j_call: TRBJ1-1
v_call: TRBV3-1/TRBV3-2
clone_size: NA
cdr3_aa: CASSHRETDTEAFF
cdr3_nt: TGTGCCAGCAGCCACCGGGAAACGGACACTGAAGCTTTCTTT

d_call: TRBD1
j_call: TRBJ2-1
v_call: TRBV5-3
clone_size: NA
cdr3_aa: CARSLSAGGINEQFF
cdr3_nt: TGTGCCAGAAGCTTATCGGCAGGGGGCATCAATGAGCAGTTCTTC

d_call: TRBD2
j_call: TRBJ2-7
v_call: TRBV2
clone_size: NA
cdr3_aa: CASSEGLAGGDYEQYF
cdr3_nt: TGTGCCAGCAGTGAAGGTCTCGCGGGGGGCGACTACGAGCAGTACTTC

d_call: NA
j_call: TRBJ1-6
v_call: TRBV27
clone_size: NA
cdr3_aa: CASSLEWGRLGALHF
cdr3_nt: TGTGCCAGCAGTTTGGAGTGGGGGCGACTCGGGGCCCTCCACTTT

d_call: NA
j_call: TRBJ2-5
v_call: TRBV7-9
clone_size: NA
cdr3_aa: CASSLGDRSQETQYF
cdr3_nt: TGTGCCAGCAGCTTAGGTGACAGGAGCCAAGAGACCCAGTACTTC

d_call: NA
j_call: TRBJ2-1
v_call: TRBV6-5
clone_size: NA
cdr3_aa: CASSYSAGSSYNEQFF
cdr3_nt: TGTGCCAGCAGTTACTCGGCGGGGAGCTCCTACAATGAGCAGTTCTTC

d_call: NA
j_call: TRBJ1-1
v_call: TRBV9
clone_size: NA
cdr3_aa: CASSVVGVGLGNTEAFF
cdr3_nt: TGTGCCAGCAGCGTAGTGGGAGTGGGACTGGGGAACACTGAAGCTTTCTTT

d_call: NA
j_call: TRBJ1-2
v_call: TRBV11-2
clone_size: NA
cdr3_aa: CASGLAGRYGYTF
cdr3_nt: TGTGCCAGCGGACTGGCAGGGAGGTATGGCTACACCTTC

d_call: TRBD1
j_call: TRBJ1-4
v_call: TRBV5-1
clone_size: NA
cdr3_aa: CASSRTGGATNEKLFF
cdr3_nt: TGCGCCAGCAGTCGGACAGGCGGCGCTACTAATGAAAAACTGTTTTTT

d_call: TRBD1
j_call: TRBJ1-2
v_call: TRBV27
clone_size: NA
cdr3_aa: CASSSGGALYGYTF
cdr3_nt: TGTGCCAGCAGTTCAGGGGGCGCCCTCTATGGCTACACCTTC

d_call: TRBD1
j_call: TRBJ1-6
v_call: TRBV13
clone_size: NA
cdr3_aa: CASSPQTGGPDNSPLHF
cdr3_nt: TGTGCCAGCAGCCCCCAGACAGGGGGCCCCGATAATTCACCCCTCCACTTT

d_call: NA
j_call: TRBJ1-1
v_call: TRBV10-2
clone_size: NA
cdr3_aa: CASSESWHRPHTEAFF
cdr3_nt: TGCGCCAGCAGTGAGTCCTGGCACAGACCTCACACTGAAGCTTTCTTT

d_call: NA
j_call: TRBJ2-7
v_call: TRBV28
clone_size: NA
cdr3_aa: CASSFRGYEQYF
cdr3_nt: TGTGCCAGCAGTTTTCGGGGCTACGAGCAGTACTTC

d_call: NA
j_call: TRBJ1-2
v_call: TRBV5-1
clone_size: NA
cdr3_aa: CASSPWTDYGYTF
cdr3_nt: TGCGCCAGCAGCCCTTGGACAGACTATGGCTACACCTTC

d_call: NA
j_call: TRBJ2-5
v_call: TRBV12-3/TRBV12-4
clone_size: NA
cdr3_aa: CASSARGIGTQYF
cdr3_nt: TGTGCCAGCAGTGCCAGGGGAATTGGGACCCAGTACTTC

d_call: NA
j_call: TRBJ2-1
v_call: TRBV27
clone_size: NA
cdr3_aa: CASSYYPPTGSYNEQFF
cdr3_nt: TGTGCCAGCAGTTACTACCCTCCGACAGGCTCCTACAATGAGCAGTTCTTC

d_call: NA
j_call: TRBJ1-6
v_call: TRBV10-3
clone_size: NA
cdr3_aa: CAITGTSNSPLHF
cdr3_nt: TGTGCCATCACGGGGACTTCTAATTCACCCCTCCACTTT

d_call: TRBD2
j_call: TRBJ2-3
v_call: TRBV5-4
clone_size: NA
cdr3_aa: CASSPGTSGRADTQYF
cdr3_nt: TGTGCCAGCAGCCCGGGGACTAGCGGAAGGGCAGATACGCAGTATTTT

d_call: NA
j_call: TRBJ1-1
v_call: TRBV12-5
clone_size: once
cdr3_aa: CASGLPSVRTEAFF
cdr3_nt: TGTGCTAGTGGTTTGCCCTCAGTGCGGACTGAAGCTTTCTTT

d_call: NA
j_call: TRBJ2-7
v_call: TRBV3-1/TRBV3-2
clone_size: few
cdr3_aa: CASSQDRGAYSYEQYF
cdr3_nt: TGTGCCAGCAGCCAAGACAGGGGTGCCTACTCCTACGAGCAGTACTTC

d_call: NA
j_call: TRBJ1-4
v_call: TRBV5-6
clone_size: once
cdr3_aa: CASSLGGSNEKLFF
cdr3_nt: TGTGCCAGCAGCTTAGGGGGATCTAATGAAAAACTGTTTTTT

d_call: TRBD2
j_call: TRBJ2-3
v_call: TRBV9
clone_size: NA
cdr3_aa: CASSVALPGGGGDTQYF
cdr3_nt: TGTGCCAGCAGCGTAGCCTTGCCCGGGGGGGGAGGAGATACGCAGTATTTT